The present T cell receptor beta chain was sequenced within a study of T cell clones after liver transplantation. Across the whole study: HCV positivity affected three of eight recipients; the rest lacked autoimmune or viral indications. At least one year of complete immunosuppression withdrawal without enzymes over twice normal defined tolerance.

On this clone itself: The antigen is unknown.

The table came from immunoSEQ multiplex PCR; TCRdb's copy has only in-frame clones and leaves some out. The sample records tens of thousands of clones, 70% to 80% being singletons. Broader study findings: Conclusions were preliminary, with small, heterogeneous patient groups.

Germline loops: CDR1 MNHNS, CDR2 SASEGT. The CDR3 is made up of 14 amino acids. V gave up 8 bases and J gave up 2 bases, with 13 bases separating them. This sequence joins TRBV6-1 and TRBJ1-3, with D unresolved. The TCR was taken from a human patient who received a liver transplant. The graft donor may be the source of some T cells. The source was CD4+ T cells from blood, collected at the roughly 16-month timepoint. The CDR3 reads CASAPFGPGNTIYF. DNA for the CDR3: TGTGCCAGCGCCCCCTTCGGACCTGGAAACACCATATATTTT.